The 32 T cell receptor beta chains below were found in one sample sequenced in a study of cytomegalovirus exposure and HLA in healthy donors. The PCR made use of 60 Vbeta and 13 Jbeta primers. The data were produced by immunoSEQ multiplex PCR, yet TCRdb's version contains in-frame clones alone and is incomplete. The sample contains around 180,000 clones, approximately 80% of which appear only once. The sequenced material came from PBMCs. The receptor set was obtained from a man between 18 and 29 years old in good health and CMV-seronegative.

V gene TRBV5-1 combines with J gene TRBJ2-2; D is undetermined. The CDR3 is made up of 13 amino acids. With 3 bases removed from V and 1 base from J, the gap between germline ends came to 4 bases. The germline V gene has CDR1 SGHRS and CDR2 YFSETQ. CDR3 bases: TGCGCCAGCAGCTACGGGAACACCGGGGAGCTGTTTTTT. Translating gives CASSYGNTGELFF. Looking up the rest from reference TRBV5-1 and TRBJ2-2 gives the full variable domain: KAGVTQTPRYLIKTRGQQVTLSCSPISGHRSVSWYQQTPGQGLQFLFEYFSETQRNKGNFPGRFSGRQFSNSRSEMNVSTLELGDSALYLCASSYGNTGELFFGEGSRLTVL.

This clone has just a few counts. This rearrangement joins TRBV19 to TRBJ1-1; 9 bases are shared with TRBD1. The germline V gene encodes CDR1 LNHDA and CDR2 SQIVND (reference sequence). With V trimmed by 6 bases and J by 7 bases, 15 bases remained unmatched. This CDR3 has 16 residues. DNA for the CDR3: TGTGCCAGTAGGATGTACAGGGGGCGCGGGGAAAATGAAGCTTTCTTT. Its translation: CASRMYRGRGENEAFF.

The V gene is TRBV18, the J gene TRBJ1-2, with 7 bases identical to TRBD1. V was pared by 5 bases and J by 4 bases, with 7 bases of the junction left unmatched. Germline-derived CDR1 and CDR2 are KGHSH and LQKENI. The CDR3 loop spans 14 amino acids. The CDR3 nucleotides are TGTGCCAGCTCAGAGACAGGGCAAGGCTATGGCTACACCTTC. Its protein is CASSETGQGYGYTF.

The chain uses TRBV9 and TRBJ2-5; 12 bases agree with TRBD1. This CDR3 region has 16 residues. Germline V gene sequence: CDR1 SGDLS, CDR2 YYNGEE. Trimming removed 0 bases from V and 5 bases from J; junction bases left unmatched: 5. This CDR3 reads CASSVVGTGGLETQYF. CDR3 coding DNA: TGTGCCAGCAGCGTAGTCGGGACAGGGGGCCTGGAGACCCAGTACTTC.

The chain uses TRBV6-6 and TRBJ1-1, with TRBD1 as a possible D gene (5 bases). The CDR3 runs 14 residues. Germline V CDR1 and CDR2: MNHNY, SVGAGI (reference sequence). V was clipped by 2 bases and J by 5 bases, with 12 bases between them. The DNA of the CDR3 is TGTGCCAGCAGTTACGCCCTTCGGGGGACTGAAGCTTTCTTT. It translates to CASSYALRGTEAFF.

The CDR3 is CASSSGQFNQPQHF. As DNA, the CDR3 is TGTGCCAGCAGCTCGGGACAGTTCAATCAGCCCCAGCATTTT. V gene TRBV7-2 combines with J gene TRBJ1-5; 7 positions match TRBD1. Germline loops: CDR1 SGHTA, CDR2 FQGNSA. The length of the CDR3 is 14 residues. With 4 bases clipped from V and 3 bases from J, the junction kept 3 bases outside the gene matches.

The chain links TRBV28 to TRBJ1-2; no clear D. The V gene's germline CDR1 is MDHEN and CDR2 SYDVKM. The V end was cut by 3 bases, the J end by 1 base, with 9 bases between. The CDR3 is 14 residues long. CDR3 sequence: CASSFLEFNYGYTF. In DNA form, the CDR3 reads TGTGCCAGCAGTTTTCTGGAGTTTAACTATGGCTACACCTTC.

Turning to this clone: Other nucleotide sequences from this sample produce the same CDR3. V and J are TRBV27 and TRBJ1-4, with D perhaps TRBD1 (5 bases). The CDR3 has 13 amino acids. V lost 6 bases, J lost 14 bases, and 19 bases lay in between. Germline V gives CDR1 MNHEY, CDR2 SMNVEV (reference sequence). CDR3 protein: CASRASRQGKLFF. As DNA, the CDR3 is TGTGCCAGCAGGGCTTCCCGGCAGGGAAAGCTGTTTTTT. The full variable domain, its missing parts supplied by reference TRBV27 and TRBJ1-4, is EAQVTQNPRYLITVTGKKLTVTCSQNMNHEYMSWYRQDPGLGLRQIYYSMNVEVTDKGDVPEGYKVSRKEKRNFPLILESPSPNQTSLYFCASRASRQGKLFFGSGTQLSVL.

The CDR3: CASSWQKSGNTIYF. Here the CDR3 DNA reads TGTGCCAGCAGCTGGCAGAAATCTGGAAACACCATATATTTT. The chain combines TRBV11-3 with TRBJ1-3; the D is unclear. V lost 4 bases to trimming and J lost 1 base, with 8 bases between them. Germline V gives CDR1 SGHNT, CDR2 YENEEA. CDR3 size: 14 residues.

V gene TRBV7-9 combines with J gene TRBJ2-5; TRBD2 matches 8 bases. Germline-derived CDR1 and CDR2 are SEHNR and FQNEAQ (reference sequence). J was trimmed by 0 bases and V by 8 bases; bases with no gene match: 5. The CDR3 totals 14 residues. The CDR3 sequence is CASGLAEYQETQYF. The CDR3 DNA is TGTGCCAGCGGACTAGCTGAGTACCAAGAGACCCAGTACTTC.

The chain couples TRBV18 to TRBJ1-1; D unresolved. Trimming shortened V by 1 base and J by 2 bases, and 8 bases separated the two germline ends. Germline V CDR1 and CDR2: KGHSH, LQKENI. The CDR3 sequence is 14 residues long. As DNA, the CDR3 is TGTGCCAGCTCACCACTGGCCAGTAACACTGAAGCTTTCTTT. It codes for CASSPLASNTEAFF.

The J gene is TRBJ2-7, the V gene TRBV5-3; D possibly corresponds to TRBD2 (6 bases). TRBV5-3 is noted as an ORF with a role that remains uncertain. V was cut by 0 bases and J by 3 bases, with 10 bases left in between. The CDR3 is 14 amino acids. The CDR3 loop reads CARSLGRGYYEQYF. For the CDR3, the DNA is TGTGCCAGAAGCTTGGGGCGGGGATACTACGAGCAGTACTTC.

This chain joins TRBV29-1 and TRBJ2-3, with D possibly matching TRBD2 (6 bases). V was trimmed by 8 bases and J by 5 bases, leaving 11 bases between them. Germline CDR1 is SQVTM and CDR2 is ANQGSEA. This CDR3 comprises 11 residues. The CDR3 DNA reads TGCAGCTCTACGGAGGGAGATACGCAGTATTTT. Protein: CSSTEGDTQYF.

This clone was counted only a few times. The chain employs TRBV6-5 and TRBJ1-3; D is undetermined. The germline V gene encodes CDR1 MNHEY and CDR2 SVGAGI. Trimming stripped 0 bases from V and 0 bases from J, with 9 bases between. This CDR3 is 16 amino acids long. The CDR3 reads CASSYSILSSGNTIYF. The CDR3 DNA is TGTGCCAGCAGTTACTCGATCCTGAGCTCTGGAAACACCATATATTTT.

CDR3 in amino acids: CASTPPLVLAGSTDTQYF. CDR3 bases: TGTGCCAGCACCCCCCCCCTCGTATTAGCGGGTAGCACAGATACGCAGTATTTT. The V gene is TRBV28, the J gene TRBJ2-3, with 7 bases lining up with TRBD2. The CDR3 has 18 residues. V lost 7 bases to trimming and J lost 0 bases; unmatched junction nucleotides: 16. Germline CDR1 is MDHEN and CDR2 is SYDVKM. Variable domain in full (rest from reference TRBV28 and TRBJ2-3): DVKVTQSSRYLVKRTGEKVFLECVQDMDHENMFWYRQDPGLGLRLIYFSYDVKMKEKGDIPEGYSVSREKKERFSLILESASTNQTSMYLCASTPPLVLAGSTDTQYFGPGTRLTVL.

The chain links TRBV5-1 to TRBJ2-5; 15 bases match TRBD2. Germline assignment: CDR1 SGHRS and CDR2 YFSETQ. This CDR3 spans 17 amino acids. Unmatched junction bases numbered 7, after V lost 4 bases and J lost 3 bases. CDR3 in DNA: TGCGCCAGCAGCCCCGGGACTAGCGGGAGGTTGGAAGAGACCCAGTACTTC. It is translated as CASSPGTSGRLEETQYF.

The chain has TRBV18 and TRBJ2-7; D not resolved. V was cut by 4 bases and J by 5 bases, with 18 bases left in between. Per the germline V gene, CDR1 is KGHSH and CDR2 is LQKENI. This CDR3 has 15 amino acids. The CDR3 here is CASSHSVTDGDEQYF. DNA for the CDR3: TGTGCCAGCTCACACTCAGTAACAGATGGTGACGAGCAGTACTTC.

CDR3 DNA sequence: TGTGCCAGCAGCTTCCCGGGACTAGGGGGCACAGATACGCAGTATTTT. Amino acid sequence: CASSFPGLGGTDTQYF. This chain joins TRBV9 and TRBJ2-3; 8 nucleotides match TRBD2. Per the germline V gene, CDR1 is SGDLS and CDR2 is YYNGEE. CDR3 length: 16 residues. Trimming at V came to 4 bases and at J to 1 base, leaving 8 bases not matched to a gene.

The chain joins TRBV5-1 to TRBJ2-7; 8 positions agree with TRBD2. This CDR3 comprises 14 residues. Germline assignment: CDR1 SGHRS and CDR2 YFSETQ. V shed 4 bases, J shed 4 bases, and the junction held 7 bases outside the gene matches. For the CDR3, the DNA is TGCGCCAGCAGCCTCGGGACTAGAGGTTACGAGCAGTACTTC. Translated: CASSLGTRGYEQYF.

V and J are TRBV4-3 and TRBJ2-7; D is unresolved. CDR3 size: 15 residues. Germline V gives CDR1 LGHNA, CDR2 YSLEER. Trimming shortened V by 0 bases and J by 4 bases, and 13 bases separated the two germline ends. The CDR3 DNA sequence: TGCGCCAGCAGCCAAGATGTGGGCTATATTTACGAGCAGTACTTC. Translation gives CASSQDVGYIYEQYF.

The chain has TRBV18 and TRBJ2-5, with D unresolved. The CDR3 runs 15 residues. Trimming removed 0 bases at V and 3 bases at J, with 11 bases between. CDR1 is KGHSH, CDR2 LQKENI, per germline. This CDR3 reads CASSPPNPIKETQYF. Written as DNA, the CDR3 is TGTGCCAGCTCACCACCAAACCCTATTAAAGAGACCCAGTACTTC.

The chain is built from TRBV4-3 and TRBJ2-7, with 11 bases fitting TRBD1. The CDR3 is 18 amino acids. The J segment lost 0 bases and the V segment lost 1 base, leaving 8 bases of the junction unmatched. Germline V CDR1 and CDR2: LGHNA, YSLEER. The CDR3 loop reads CASSQGTRGTGGSYEQYF. The DNA of the CDR3 is TGCGCCAGCAGCCAAGGTACCCGGGGGACAGGGGGCTCCTACGAGCAGTACTTC.

CDR3 protein: CSDRQGYEQFF. As DNA, the CDR3 is TGCAGCGACCGACAGGGCTATGAGCAGTTCTTC. V gene TRBV29-1 combines with J gene TRBJ2-1, with 7 bases matching TRBD1. In germline, CDR1 is SQVTM, CDR2 ANQGSEA. This CDR3 is 11 amino acids long. The V and J ends lost 7 bases and 8 bases, in that order; junction bases with no gene match: 5.

The rearrangement links TRBV20-1 to TRBJ1-4, with unresolved D. The length of the CDR3 is 11 residues. The germline V gene encodes CDR1 DFQATT and CDR2 SNEGSKA (reference sequence). Trimming shortened V by 0 bases and J by 12 bases, and 8 bases separated the two germline ends. In DNA, the CDR3 is TGCAGTGCTAGAGATTTACGGGAACTGTTTTTT. This gives the protein CSARDLRELFF.

The DNA of the CDR3 is TGCAGCGTTGAAGATCTCCGGGGGGGTGGGCAAGAGACCCAGTACTTC. It translates to CSVEDLRGGGQETQYF. This chain connects TRBV29-1 to TRBJ2-5; 8 positions match TRBD2. In germline, CDR1 is SQVTM, CDR2 ANQGSEA. V gave up 0 bases and J gave up 2 bases; unmatched junction bases: 8. The CDR3 is 16 amino acids.

The chain combines TRBV4-3 with TRBJ2-3, with TRBD1 matching 7 bases. Losses at the gene ends were 1 base for V and 3 bases for J; bases not matched to a gene: 4. The CDR3 extends over 15 amino acids. Looked up from germline, CDR1 is LGHNA and CDR2 is YSLEER. CDR3 DNA sequence: TGCGCCAGCAGCCAAGGATGGGGACAGACAGATACGCAGTATTTT. Encoded protein: CASSQGWGQTDTQYF.

This chain joins TRBV6-5 and TRBJ1-2, with a tentative D call TRBD1 (6 bases). This CDR3 has 15 amino acids. Trimming shortened V by 5 bases and J by 4 bases, and 17 bases separated the two germline ends. Germline assignment: CDR1 MNHEY and CDR2 SVGAGI. CDR3 amino acids: CASSLAPGVAYGYTF. In nucleotides, the CDR3 is TGTGCCAGCAGTCTTGCCCCAGGGGTGGCCTATGGCTACACCTTC.

The chain uses TRBV6-1 and TRBJ2-4; TRBD2 matches 7 bases. Germline loops: CDR1 MNHNS, CDR2 SASEGT. The CDR3 spans 16 residues. V shed 0 bases, J shed 0 bases, and the junction held 2 bases outside the gene matches. The CDR3, as DNA: TGTGCCAGCAGTGAAGCGCGGGGGATAGCCAAAAACATTCAGTACTTC. It translates to CASSEARGIAKNIQYF.

The V gene is TRBV18, the J gene TRBJ2-7; D ambiguous. Deletions cut 2 bases from V and 5 bases from J, with 7 bases between. Germline V lookup: CDR1 KGHSH, CDR2 LQKENI. CDR3 length: 12 residues. The CDR3 loop is CASSPVSNEQYF. CDR3 DNA sequence: TGTGCCAGCTCACCAGTCAGTAACGAGCAGTACTTC. Full variable domain (missing parts from reference TRBV18 and TRBJ2-7): NAGVMQNPRHLVRRRGQEARLRCSPMKGHSHVYWYRQLPEEGLKFMVYLQKENIIDESGMPKERFSAEFPKEGPSILRIQQVVRGDSAAYFCASSPVSNEQYFGPGTRLTVT.

The chain carries TRBV21-1 and TRBJ2-6; no DNA check was done on the table's D call, TRBD2. TRBV21-1 is classified as a pseudogene. The CDR3 covers 16 residues. Here the CDR3 reads CASSKALPGVANVLTF. CDR3 DNA: TGTGCCAGCAGCAAAGCGCTTCCGGGAGTGGCCAACGTCCTGACTTTC.

The rearrangement uses TRBV7-9 and TRBJ2-7; a weak D match, TRBD2 (5 bases). The CDR3 is made up of 14 amino acids. The germline gives CDR1 SEHNR, CDR2 FQNEAQ (reference sequence). Trimming left V 5 bases short and J 0 bases short, with 11 bases between. In nucleotides, the CDR3 is TGTGCCAGCAGCCGACAAACTAGCTCCTACGAGCAGTACTTC. Its protein is CASSRQTSSYEQYF.

CDR3 loop: CASSQGSGVGETQYF. The CDR3 region has the DNA TGCGCCAGCAGCCAAGGGAGCGGGGTGGGAGAGACCCAGTACTTC. The J gene is TRBJ2-5, the V gene TRBV4-1; 7 nucleotides match TRBD2. Germline CDR1 MGHRA, CDR2 YSYEKL. This CDR3 has 15 residues. The trim removed 1 base at V and 4 bases at J, leaving 6 bases unmatched.